Listed below are T cell receptor beta chains from one sample, sequenced in a study of blood T cell repertoires in COVID-19. Clones were read by immunoSEQ multiplex PCR, and TCRdb kept only the in-frame ones, dropping some. The data contain over 150,000 clones, 60% to 85% of them singletons. Sample: peripheral blood. The receptors here all came from an elderly man with acute or convalescent COVID-19. Each CDR3 is given with its conserved first and last residue. The order of the fields is clone size, V gene, J gene, D gene, CDR3 DNA, CDR3 protein. A D gene is named only where the DNA matches it firmly. The size of a clone is reported for some rows only, either as once, few or many, or as a class for expanded clones.

clone_size: few
v_call: TRBV18
j_call: TRBJ2-5
d_call: TRBD2
cdr3_nt: TGTGCCAGCTCACCAGCCAGCGGGGGCCAAGAGACCCAGTACTTC
cdr3_aa: CASSPASGGQETQYF

clone_size: NA
v_call: TRBV19
j_call: TRBJ2-6
d_call: TRBD2
cdr3_nt: TGTGCCAGTAATAGCGGGGGGGCTGGGGCCAACGTCCTGACTTTC
cdr3_aa: CASNSGGAGANVLTF

clone_size: few
v_call: TRBV5-1
j_call: TRBJ2-5
d_call: TRBD2
cdr3_nt: TGCGCCACCTCTAGCGGGGGGGCCCAAGAGACCCAGTACTTC
cdr3_aa: CATSSGGAQETQYF

clone_size: NA
v_call: TRBV3-1/TRBV3-2
j_call: TRBJ2-3
d_call: NA
cdr3_nt: TGTGCCAGCAGCCAAGGGCCCTCCACAGATACGCAGTATTTT
cdr3_aa: CASSQGPSTDTQYF

clone_size: NA
v_call: TRBV7-8
j_call: TRBJ1-3
d_call: TRBD1
cdr3_nt: TGTGCCAGCAGCTTAGGGACAGGGTTCTCTGGAAACACCATATATTTT
cdr3_aa: CASSLGTGFSGNTIYF

clone_size: many
v_call: TRBV6-2/TRBV6-3
j_call: TRBJ1-1
d_call: NA
cdr3_nt: TGTGCCAGCAGTCCACGGGGTGCTTACACTGAAGCTTTCTTT
cdr3_aa: CASSPRGAYTEAFF

clone_size: once
v_call: TRBV28
j_call: TRBJ2-5
d_call: TRBD2
cdr3_nt: TGTGCCAGCAGTTCCCGTAGCGGGGGGGCTGGTGAGACCCAGTACTTC
cdr3_aa: CASSSRSGGAGETQYF

clone_size: NA
v_call: TRBV10-3
j_call: TRBJ2-1
d_call: TRBD2
cdr3_nt: TGTGCCATCAGGGGGGGACTAGCTGCGAATGAGCAGTTCTTC
cdr3_aa: CAIRGGLAANEQFF

clone_size: NA
v_call: TRBV11-2
j_call: TRBJ2-5
d_call: TRBD1
cdr3_nt: TGTGCCAGCAGCTTAGCTAGACAGGGGAGAGAGACCCAGTACTTC
cdr3_aa: CASSLARQGRETQYF

clone_size: NA
v_call: TRBV3-1/TRBV3-2
j_call: TRBJ1-3
d_call: TRBD1
cdr3_nt: TGTGCCAGCAGCCAGGGGACAGGGGCTGGAAACACCATATATTTT
cdr3_aa: CASSQGTGAGNTIYF

clone_size: NA
v_call: TRBV28
j_call: TRBJ2-7
d_call: TRBD1
cdr3_nt: TGTGCCAGCAGAGGACAGGGAGGATCCTACGAGCAGTACTTC
cdr3_aa: CASRGQGGSYEQYF

clone_size: NA
v_call: TRBV7-9
j_call: TRBJ1-3
d_call: TRBD1
cdr3_nt: TGTGCCAGCAGCTTGACAGGGTCTGGAAACACCATATATTTT
cdr3_aa: CASSLTGSGNTIYF

clone_size: NA
v_call: TRBV29-1
j_call: TRBJ2-2
d_call: NA
cdr3_nt: TGCAGCGCCGGGACACCGAACACCGGGGAGCTGTTTTTT
cdr3_aa: CSAGTPNTGELFF

clone_size: few
v_call: TRBV30
j_call: TRBJ1-2
d_call: NA
cdr3_nt: TGTGCCTGCTCTTCGGGAGGCTATGGCTACACCTTC
cdr3_aa: CACSSGGYGYTF

clone_size: NA
v_call: TRBV7-6
j_call: TRBJ1-2
d_call: TRBD1
cdr3_nt: TGTGCCAGCAGCATGGACAGGGACAAAGGCTACACCTTC
cdr3_aa: CASSMDRDKGYTF

clone_size: NA
v_call: TRBV9
j_call: TRBJ1-1
d_call: NA
cdr3_nt: TGTGCCAGCAGCGTAGCGGGGGGGCCCACTGAAGCTTTCTTT
cdr3_aa: CASSVAGGPTEAFF

clone_size: once
v_call: TRBV7-2
j_call: TRBJ1-5
d_call: NA
cdr3_nt: TGTGCCAGCCCTGGGTGCAGGCCCTCAGGGAAGGTAAGTCAGCCCCAGCATTTT
cdr3_aa: CASPGCRPSGKVSQPQHF

clone_size: once
v_call: TRBV19
j_call: TRBJ1-5
d_call: TRBD1
cdr3_nt: TGTGCCAGTAACAGGGGGGACAATCAGCCCCAGCATTTT
cdr3_aa: CASNRGDNQPQHF

clone_size: NA
v_call: TRBV21-1
j_call: TRBJ1-2
d_call: NA
cdr3_nt: TGTGCCAGCACCTCCGGACAGGGGCTTGGCTACACCTTC
cdr3_aa: CASTSGQGLGYTF

clone_size: many
v_call: TRBV5-1
j_call: TRBJ2-3
d_call: NA
cdr3_nt: TGCGCCAGCAGTTACACGGAGGTAGTTGGGACGCAGTATTTT
cdr3_aa: CASSYTEVVGTQYF

clone_size: NA
v_call: TRBV5-1
j_call: TRBJ2-1
d_call: TRBD2
cdr3_nt: TGCGCCAGCAGCTGGGGAGCGGGGGCCAAGAATGAGCAGTTCTTC
cdr3_aa: CASSWGAGAKNEQFF

clone_size: NA
v_call: TRBV6-5
j_call: TRBJ2-7
d_call: NA
cdr3_nt: TGTGCCAGCAGTTCGGTTTACGAGCAGTACTTC
cdr3_aa: CASSSVYEQYF

clone_size: NA
v_call: TRBV3-1/TRBV3-2
j_call: TRBJ2-5
d_call: TRBD2
cdr3_nt: TGTGCCAGCAGCCACGGGGGGAAGACCCAGTACTTC
cdr3_aa: CASSHGGKTQYF

clone_size: NA
v_call: TRBV9
j_call: TRBJ2-6
d_call: NA
cdr3_nt: TGTGCCAGCAGCCCCGATCCGGGGGTTGGGGCCAACGTCCTGACTTTC
cdr3_aa: CASSPDPGVGANVLTF

clone_size: NA
v_call: TRBV5-1
j_call: TRBJ2-5
d_call: TRBD2
cdr3_nt: TGCGCCAGCAGCTCGGGGCGAGCGGGGGCCCAAGAGACCCAGTACTTC
cdr3_aa: CASSSGRAGAQETQYF

clone_size: NA
v_call: TRBV18
j_call: TRBJ2-5
d_call: NA
cdr3_nt: TGTGCCAGCTCACCCTACTACGAACAAGAGACCCAGTACTTC
cdr3_aa: CASSPYYEQETQYF

clone_size: few
v_call: TRBV3-1/TRBV3-2
j_call: TRBJ2-2
d_call: NA
cdr3_nt: TGTGCCAGCAGCCCTACTAGTACCGGGGAGCTGTTTTTT
cdr3_aa: CASSPTSTGELFF

clone_size: NA
v_call: TRBV14
j_call: TRBJ2-3
d_call: NA
cdr3_nt: TGTGCCAGCAGCCACAGACGACAGTTCACAGATACGCAGTATTTT
cdr3_aa: CASSHRRQFTDTQYF

clone_size: NA
v_call: TRBV30
j_call: TRBJ1-2
d_call: NA
cdr3_nt: TGTGCCTGGAGTGCGGGGAGTAACTATGGCTACACCTTC
cdr3_aa: CAWSAGSNYGYTF

clone_size: NA
v_call: TRBV23-1
j_call: TRBJ2-2
d_call: TRBD2
cdr3_nt: TGCGCCAGCGCCTCGGGGGAGGGTTTTTGGACCGGGGAGCTGTTTTTT
cdr3_aa: CASASGEGFWTGELFF

clone_size: NA
v_call: TRBV28
j_call: TRBJ1-2
d_call: NA
cdr3_nt: TGTGCCAGCAGGGACAGCGTTTATGGCTACACCTTC
cdr3_aa: CASRDSVYGYTF

clone_size: NA
v_call: TRBV7-6
j_call: TRBJ1-1
d_call: TRBD1
cdr3_nt: TGTGCCAGCAGCTTAGGTCCAGGGGGTGGGACTGAAGCTTTCTTT
cdr3_aa: CASSLGPGGGTEAFF

clone_size: NA
v_call: TRBV7-9
j_call: TRBJ1-1
d_call: NA
cdr3_nt: TGTGCCAGCAGCTTGCCAGGGTTCATGAACACTGAAGCTTTCTTT
cdr3_aa: CASSLPGFMNTEAFF

clone_size: once
v_call: TRBV5-1
j_call: TRBJ1-1
d_call: NA
cdr3_nt: TGCGCCAGCAGCTCCGACAGTGAAGCTTTCTTT
cdr3_aa: CASSSDSEAFF

clone_size: NA
v_call: TRBV19
j_call: TRBJ1-4
d_call: NA
cdr3_nt: TGTGCCAGTAGTGTCCAATCCCCGGGGTCATCGGAAAAACTGTTTTTT
cdr3_aa: CASSVQSPGSSEKLFF

clone_size: NA
v_call: TRBV7-2
j_call: TRBJ2-5
d_call: TRBD2
cdr3_nt: TGTGCCAGCAGCTTAGCGGGGGGGAAAGAGACCCAGTACTTC
cdr3_aa: CASSLAGGKETQYF

clone_size: NA
v_call: TRBV6-5
j_call: TRBJ2-3
d_call: TRBD1
cdr3_nt: TGTGCCAGCAGTTACATGGGACAGGGGTCAGATACGCAGTATTTT
cdr3_aa: CASSYMGQGSDTQYF

clone_size: NA
v_call: TRBV6-5
j_call: TRBJ1-5
d_call: NA
cdr3_nt: TGTGCCAGCAGCTTGTACAATCAGCCCCAGCATTTT
cdr3_aa: CASSLYNQPQHF

clone_size: NA
v_call: TRBV9
j_call: TRBJ1-1
d_call: NA
cdr3_nt: TGTGCCAGCAGCGTAGCTACAACAGGGAGGAACACTGAAGCTTTCTTT
cdr3_aa: CASSVATTGRNTEAFF

clone_size: NA
v_call: TRBV7-2
j_call: TRBJ2-5
d_call: TRBD2
cdr3_nt: TGTGCCAGCAGCCAGACGGGCGCTAGCGGTCCTCAAGAGACCCAGTACTTC
cdr3_aa: CASSQTGASGPQETQYF

clone_size: NA
v_call: TRBV29-1
j_call: TRBJ2-4
d_call: NA
cdr3_nt: TGCAGCGTTGAAGTAGGGTCAGGGTTGACGAACATTCAGTACTTC
cdr3_aa: CSVEVGSGLTNIQYF

clone_size: NA
v_call: TRBV30
j_call: TRBJ2-1
d_call: NA
cdr3_nt: TGTGCCTGGAGTAGCCTCAATGAGCAGTTCTTC
cdr3_aa: CAWSSLNEQFF

clone_size: NA
v_call: TRBV13
j_call: TRBJ2-3
d_call: TRBD1
cdr3_nt: TGTGCCAGCAGCTTAGGGGACAGGGGAAAAGATACGCAGTATTTT
cdr3_aa: CASSLGDRGKDTQYF

clone_size: once
v_call: TRBV6-2/TRBV6-3
j_call: TRBJ1-6
d_call: NA
cdr3_nt: TGTGCCAGCAGCCGGGGACTGGGGTCACCCCTCCACTTT
cdr3_aa: CASSRGLGSPLHF

clone_size: few
v_call: TRBV18
j_call: TRBJ1-6
d_call: TRBD1
cdr3_nt: TGTGCCAGCTCACCACCGGGACAGGGGTCATATTCACCCCTCCACTTT
cdr3_aa: CASSPPGQGSYSPLHF

clone_size: NA
v_call: TRBV9
j_call: TRBJ2-2
d_call: TRBD2
cdr3_nt: TGTGCCAGCAGCCCACAAATAACCGGGACTAGCGGAAAGAACACCGGGGAGCTGTTTTTT
cdr3_aa: CASSPQITGTSGKNTGELFF